The 9 T cell receptor beta chains below all came from one sample that was sequenced in a study of identical twins. A single record per CDR3 protein comes from TCRdb applying MiXCR to the 5' RACE reads. The sample consists of approximately 490,000 distinct CDR3 sequences, under 25% of them appearing once. These sequences were also reported in another study, on yellow fever vaccine responses in identical twins.

Source material: CD4+ T cells sorted from blood. These receptors were collected from a woman younger than 35 in good health.

The chain couples TRBV29-1 to TRBJ1-3, with D unclear. The germline CDR1 and CDR2 sequences are SQVTM and ANQGSEA. V was shortened by 3 bases and J by 0 bases, with 6 bases between the two germline ends. The CDR3 spans 13 residues. The CDR3 protein is CSVEELSGNTIYF. The CDR3 bases are TGCAGCGTTGAGGAACTCTCTGGAAACACCATATATTTT.

V gene TRBV12-3 or TRBV12-4 combines with J gene TRBJ1-5; D is unclear. V was shortened by 7 bases and J by 4 bases, with 20 bases between the two germline ends. The CDR3 contains 16 residues. This CDR3 is CASNPTGGTANQPQHF. DNA of the CDR3: TGTGCCAGCAACCCAACGGGCGGCACCGCGAATCAGCCCCAGCATTTT.

The V gene is TRBV10-3, the J gene TRBJ2-5; 7 bases fit TRBD2. Trimming at V came to 8 bases and at J to 3 bases, leaving 12 bases not matched to a gene. Germline V lookup: CDR1 ENHRY, CDR2 SYGVKD. This CDR3 comprises 15 residues. The DNA of the CDR3 is TGTGCCATCTGGGATCCCGGGACTACCAAAGAGACCCAGTACTTC. Encoded protein: CAIWDPGTTKETQYF.

The table lists this clonotype with a few counts. This chain joins TRBV12-3 or TRBV12-4 and TRBJ1-1; D is ambiguous. The CDR3 sequence is 13 residues long. Trimming stripped 0 bases from V and 11 bases from J, with 13 bases between. This chain's CDR3 is CASSLALLNGAFF. CDR3 coding DNA: TGTGCCAGCAGTTTAGCCTTGTTGAACGGGGCTTTCTTT.

This clonotype showed up just a few times. The J gene is TRBJ1-5, the V gene TRBV24-1; 10 bases are shared with TRBD1. CDR1 KGHDR and CDR2 SFDVKD come from the germline V gene. Unmatched junction bases numbered 12, after V lost 5 bases and J lost 9 bases. This CDR3 is 16 amino acids long. CDR3: CATSAAGTGAGGPQHF. CDR3 nucleotides: TGTGCCACCAGTGCCGCAGGGACAGGGGCGGGGGGGCCCCAGCATTTT.

The rearrangement joins TRBV11-2 to TRBJ2-1; 13 bases align to TRBD2. The J segment lost 6 bases and the V segment lost 5 bases, leaving 10 bases of the junction unmatched. The CDR3 contains 17 residues. Germline V gene lookup returns CDR1 SGHAT and CDR2 FQNNGV. The CDR3, as DNA: TGTGCCAGCAGCCCAACTAGCGGGAGGGCCGGACTCAATGAGCAGTTCTTC. Its protein is CASSPTSGRAGLNEQFF.

This clonotype was picked up a small number of times. The gene calls are TRBV11-2 and TRBJ2-5; 9 bases match TRBD1. Germline V CDR1 and CDR2: SGHAT, FQNNGV. The ends lost 4 bases at V and 4 bases at J; junction bases unmatched: 10. The CDR3 sequence is 16 residues long. Written as DNA, the CDR3 is TGTGCCAGCAGCTGGGCGGTGGACAGGGGTTTAGAGACCCAGTACTTC. Its translation: CASSWAVDRGLETQYF.

This clonotype occurred a few times. This rearrangement joins TRBV7-9 to TRBJ2-7, with 8 positions matching TRBD1. Germline-derived CDR1 and CDR2 are SEHNR and FQNEAQ (reference sequence). This CDR3 has 15 amino acids. V shed 5 bases, J shed 6 bases, and the junction held 12 bases outside the gene matches. The CDR3: CASSPWTGSISEQYF. The DNA for the CDR3 is TGTGCCAGCAGCCCATGGACAGGGAGTATCTCCGAGCAGTACTTC.

The genes are TRBV7-2 and TRBJ1-1, with a tentative D call TRBD1 (6 bases). This CDR3 comprises 12 residues. Trimming removed 3 bases from V and 10 bases from J, with 12 bases in between. CDR1 and CDR2 from the germline V gene are SGHTA and FQGNSA. The CDR3 sequence is CASSLLAGAAFF. The DNA for the CDR3 is TGTGCCAGCAGCTTGCTGGCAGGGGCAGCTTTCTTT. Full variable domain (rest looked up from reference TRBV7-2 and TRBJ1-1): GAGVSQSPSNKVTEKGKDVELRCDPISGHTALYWYRQSLGQGLEFLIYFQGNSAPDKSGLPSDRFSAERTGGSVSTLTIQRTQQEDSAVYLCASSLLAGAAFFGQGTRLTVV.